The present TCR beta chain was sequenced within a study of T cell responses to AZD1222 COVID-19 vaccine. Findings and caveats of the study: Mapped onto spike, vaccine-associated CD4 TCRs spanned it and were dominant at 160-218 and 743-854. The breadth and depth of Spike-specific TCRs increased once two AZD1222 doses had been given. Among the donors, most were white British and more were female, and clonal diversity was possibly underestimated.

The CDR3 sequence is 14 residues long. Germline V gene data show CDR1 as SGHTS and CDR2 as YDEGEE. V lost 5 bases and J 6 bases, leaving 15 bases between the germline ends. Comments on this clone: The antigen remains unidentified.

Repertoires were generated with immunoSEQ multiplex PCR, while TCRdb's copy carries only in-frame clones and drops some. Of 90,000 to 130,000 clones detected, 70% to 90% appear once; the ten largest clones hold around 3%. This clonotype was sampled from an adult in good health. The specimen comprised peripheral blood, sampled on day 0 of AZD1222 vaccination. V and J are TRBV5-8 and TRBJ2-1, with a weak D call TRBD2 (6 bases). Written as DNA, the CDR3 is TGTGCCAGCAGACGGGGGTTGCGCTTCAATGAGCAGTTCTTC. The encoded protein is CASRRGLRFNEQFF.